This T cell receptor beta chain stems from a study of human T cells and chemical hapten exposure. In its sample, this clonotype was seen a few times. Described time point: patch test 1, 2 weeks after DPC sensitization. Treatment specified: therapeutic diphenylcyclopropenone sensitization with weekly scalp DPC. CDR3 length: 14 amino acids. CDR1 and CDR2 from the germline V gene are DFQATT and SNEGSKA (reference sequence). V lost 0 bases, J lost 4 bases, and 10 bases lay in between. TCRdb redid the calling of the RACE reads with MiXCR, one entry per CDR3 protein. The top ten hold about 6.7% of the sample, which has some 200,000 distinct CDR3 sequences, about 22% seen once.

The material was whole blood, obtained in connection with sensitization to the hapten diphenylcyclopropenone (DPC). This sequence joins TRBV20-1 and TRBJ2-1; D remains unclear. This receptor was identified in a woman in her forties or fifties with alopecia areata. Some clones in this sample may be carry-over from other donors' samples. The CDR3 region has the DNA TGCAGTGCTAGAGATGTTCAGAGATACAATGAGCAGTTCTTC. Its protein is CSARDVQRYNEQFF.